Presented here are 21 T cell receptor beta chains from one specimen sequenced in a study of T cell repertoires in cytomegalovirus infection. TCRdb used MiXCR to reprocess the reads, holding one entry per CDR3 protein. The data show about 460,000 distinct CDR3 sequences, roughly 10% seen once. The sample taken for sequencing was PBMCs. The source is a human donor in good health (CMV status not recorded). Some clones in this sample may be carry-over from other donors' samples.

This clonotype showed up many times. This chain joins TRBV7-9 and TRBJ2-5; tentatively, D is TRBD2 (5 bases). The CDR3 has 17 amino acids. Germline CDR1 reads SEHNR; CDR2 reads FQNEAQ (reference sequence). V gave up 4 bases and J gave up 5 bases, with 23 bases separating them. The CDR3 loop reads CASSSPALDSHEETQYF. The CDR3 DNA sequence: TGTGCCAGCAGCTCCCCCGCACTAGACTCCCACGAGGAGACCCAGTACTTC. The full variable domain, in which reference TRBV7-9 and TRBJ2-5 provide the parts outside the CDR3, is DTGVSQNPRHKITKRGQNVTFRCDPISEHNRLYWYRQTLGQGPEFLTYFQNEAQLEKSRLLSDRFSAERPKGSFSTLEIQRTEQGDSAMYLCASSSPALDSHEETQYFGPGTRLLVL.

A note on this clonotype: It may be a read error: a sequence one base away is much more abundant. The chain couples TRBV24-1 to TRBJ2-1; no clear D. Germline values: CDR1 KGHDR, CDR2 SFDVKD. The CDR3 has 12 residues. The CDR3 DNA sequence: TGTGTCACCAGTGATTTGAAGCTTGAGCAGTTCTTC. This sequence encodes CVTSDLKLEQFF.

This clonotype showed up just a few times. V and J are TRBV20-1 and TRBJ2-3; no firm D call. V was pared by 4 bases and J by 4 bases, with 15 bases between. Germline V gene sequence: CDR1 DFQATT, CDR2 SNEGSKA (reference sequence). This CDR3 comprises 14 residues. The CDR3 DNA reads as TGCAGTGCTATGCGAGGAGATGGCGCAGATACGCAGTATTTT. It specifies CSAMRGDGADTQYF.

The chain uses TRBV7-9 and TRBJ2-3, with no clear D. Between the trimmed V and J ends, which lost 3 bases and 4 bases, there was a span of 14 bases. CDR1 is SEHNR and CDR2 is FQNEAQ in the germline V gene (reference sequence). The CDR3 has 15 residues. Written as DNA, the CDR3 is TGTGCCAGCAGCTTGAGGACGTCGGGCGCAGATACGCAGTATTTT. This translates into CASSLRTSGADTQYF.

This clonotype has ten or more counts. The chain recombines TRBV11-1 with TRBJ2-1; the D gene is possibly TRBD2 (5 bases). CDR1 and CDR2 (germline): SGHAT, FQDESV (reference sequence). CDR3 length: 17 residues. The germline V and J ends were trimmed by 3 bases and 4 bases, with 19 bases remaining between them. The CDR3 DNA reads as TGTGCCAGCAGCTTCGAGACCGGGGTGCAACCATACAATGAGCAGTTCTTC. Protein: CASSFETGVQPYNEQFF.

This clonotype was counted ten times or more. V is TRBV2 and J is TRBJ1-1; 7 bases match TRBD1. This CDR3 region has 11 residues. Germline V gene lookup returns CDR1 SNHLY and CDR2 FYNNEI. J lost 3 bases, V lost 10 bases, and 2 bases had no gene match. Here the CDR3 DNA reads TGTGCCACCCAGGGGGACACTGAAGCTTTCTTT. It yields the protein CATQGDTEAFF.

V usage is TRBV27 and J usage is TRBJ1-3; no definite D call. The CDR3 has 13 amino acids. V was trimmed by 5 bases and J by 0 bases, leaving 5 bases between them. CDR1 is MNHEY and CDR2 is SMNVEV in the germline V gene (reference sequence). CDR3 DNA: TGTGCCAGCAGTCTCTACTCTGGAAACACCATATATTTT. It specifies CASSLYSGNTIYF.

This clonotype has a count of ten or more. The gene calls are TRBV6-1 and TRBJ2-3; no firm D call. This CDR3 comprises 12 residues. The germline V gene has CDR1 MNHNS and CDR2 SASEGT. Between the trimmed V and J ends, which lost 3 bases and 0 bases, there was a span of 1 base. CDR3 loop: CASSDSTDTQYF. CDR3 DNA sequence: TGTGCCAGCAGTGACAGCACAGATACGCAGTATTTT.

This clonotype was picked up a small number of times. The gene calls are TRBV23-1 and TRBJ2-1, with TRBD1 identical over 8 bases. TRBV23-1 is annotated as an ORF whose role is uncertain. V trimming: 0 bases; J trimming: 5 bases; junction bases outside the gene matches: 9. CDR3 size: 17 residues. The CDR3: CASSQSYRGEKDNEQFF. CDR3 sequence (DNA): TGCGCCAGCAGTCAATCTTACAGGGGGGAGAAGGACAATGAGCAGTTCTTC.

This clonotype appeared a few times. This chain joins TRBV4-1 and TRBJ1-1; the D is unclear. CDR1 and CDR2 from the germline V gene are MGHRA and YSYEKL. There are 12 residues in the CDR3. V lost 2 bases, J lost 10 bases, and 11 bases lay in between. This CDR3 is CASSQPGGRAFF. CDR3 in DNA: TGCGCCAGCAGCCAACCAGGTGGTAGAGCTTTCTTT.

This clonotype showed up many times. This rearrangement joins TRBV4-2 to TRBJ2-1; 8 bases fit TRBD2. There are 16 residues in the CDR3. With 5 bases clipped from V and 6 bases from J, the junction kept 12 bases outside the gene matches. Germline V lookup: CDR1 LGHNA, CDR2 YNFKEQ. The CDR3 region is CASSDLGKRETNEQFF. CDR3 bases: TGTGCCAGCAGCGACCTGGGGAAGCGGGAGACCAATGAGCAGTTCTTC.

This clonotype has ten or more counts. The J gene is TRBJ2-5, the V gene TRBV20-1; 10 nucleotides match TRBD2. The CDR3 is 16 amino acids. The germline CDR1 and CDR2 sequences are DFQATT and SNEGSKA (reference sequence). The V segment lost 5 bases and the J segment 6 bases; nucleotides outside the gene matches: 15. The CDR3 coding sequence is TGCAGTGCTTCCTACGGCGGAGCGGGAGGGTTGAAGACCCAGTACTTC. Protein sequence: CSASYGGAGGLKTQYF.

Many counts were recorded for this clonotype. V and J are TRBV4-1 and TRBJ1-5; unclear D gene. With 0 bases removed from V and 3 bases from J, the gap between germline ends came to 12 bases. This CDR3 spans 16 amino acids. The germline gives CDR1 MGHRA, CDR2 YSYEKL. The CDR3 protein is CASSQEGGTSNQPQHF. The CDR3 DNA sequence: TGCGCCAGCAGCCAAGAAGGAGGTACCTCCAATCAGCCCCAGCATTTT.

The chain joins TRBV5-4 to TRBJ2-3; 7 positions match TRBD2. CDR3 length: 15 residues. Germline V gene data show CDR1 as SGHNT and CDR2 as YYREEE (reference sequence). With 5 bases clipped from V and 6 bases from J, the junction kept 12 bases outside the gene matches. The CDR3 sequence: CASRQTSAMMDTQYF. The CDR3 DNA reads TGTGCCAGCAGGCAAACTAGCGCGATGATGGATACGCAGTATTTT.

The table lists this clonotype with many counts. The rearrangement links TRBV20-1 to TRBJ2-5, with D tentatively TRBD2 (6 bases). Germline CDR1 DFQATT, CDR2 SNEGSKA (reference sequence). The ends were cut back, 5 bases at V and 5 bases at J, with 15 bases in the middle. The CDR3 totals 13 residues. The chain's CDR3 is CSALSRGMETQYF. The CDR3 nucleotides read TGCAGTGCTCTTTCCCGGGGGATGGAGACCCAGTACTTC.

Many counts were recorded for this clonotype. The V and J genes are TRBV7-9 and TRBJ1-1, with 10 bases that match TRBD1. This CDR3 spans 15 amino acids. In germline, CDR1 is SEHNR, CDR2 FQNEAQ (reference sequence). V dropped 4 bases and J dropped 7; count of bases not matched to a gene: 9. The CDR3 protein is CASSSWDRGTYEAFF. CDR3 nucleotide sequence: TGTGCCAGCAGCTCCTGGGACAGGGGTACTTATGAAGCTTTCTTT.

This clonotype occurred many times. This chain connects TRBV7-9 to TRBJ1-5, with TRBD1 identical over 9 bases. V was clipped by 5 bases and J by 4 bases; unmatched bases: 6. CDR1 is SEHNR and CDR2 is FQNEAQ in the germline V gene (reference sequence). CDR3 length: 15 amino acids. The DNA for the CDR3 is TGTGCCAGCAGCCTACAGGGGGCTCTAAATCAGCCCCAGCATTTT. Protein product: CASSLQGALNQPQHF. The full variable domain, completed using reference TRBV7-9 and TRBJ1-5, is DTGVSQNPRHKITKRGQNVTFRCDPISEHNRLYWYRQTLGQGPEFLTYFQNEAQLEKSRLLSDRFSAERPKGSFSTLEIQRTEQGDSAMYLCASSLQGALNQPQHFGDGTRLSIL.

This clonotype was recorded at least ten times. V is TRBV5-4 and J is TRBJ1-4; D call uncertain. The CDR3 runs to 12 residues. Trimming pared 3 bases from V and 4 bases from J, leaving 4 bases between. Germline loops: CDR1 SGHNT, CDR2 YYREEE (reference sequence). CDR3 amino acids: CASSSYNEKLFF. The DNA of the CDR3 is TGTGCCAGCAGCTCTTATAATGAAAAACTGTTTTTT.

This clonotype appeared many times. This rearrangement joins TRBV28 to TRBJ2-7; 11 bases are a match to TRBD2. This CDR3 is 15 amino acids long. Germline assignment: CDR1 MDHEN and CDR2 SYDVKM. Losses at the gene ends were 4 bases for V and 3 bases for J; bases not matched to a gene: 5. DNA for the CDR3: TGTGCCAGCAGTTCACCCGGGACTAGCGGCTACGAGCAGTACTTC. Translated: CASSSPGTSGYEQYF.

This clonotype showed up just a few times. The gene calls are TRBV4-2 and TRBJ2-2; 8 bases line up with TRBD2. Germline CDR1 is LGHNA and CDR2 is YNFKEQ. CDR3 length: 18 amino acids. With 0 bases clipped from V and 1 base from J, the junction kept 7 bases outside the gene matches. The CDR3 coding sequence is TGTGCCAGCAGCCAAGAGGTTCTCAGCGGGAGGAACACCGGGGAGCTGTTTTTT. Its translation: CASSQEVLSGRNTGELFF.

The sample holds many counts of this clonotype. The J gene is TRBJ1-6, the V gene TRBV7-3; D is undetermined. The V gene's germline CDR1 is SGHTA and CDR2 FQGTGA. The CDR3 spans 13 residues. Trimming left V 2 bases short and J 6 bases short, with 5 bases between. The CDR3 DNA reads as TGTGCCAGCAGCTTAGGCAGTAATTCACCCCTCCACTTT. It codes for CASSLGSNSPLHF.